The clone carrying this T cell receptor (beta chain) was seen only a few times. Its antigen is currently unknown. A read error may explain this, as a much larger clone is one base away. Germline assignment: CDR1 MNHEY and CDR2 SVGEGT. The CDR3 totals 13 residues. This specimen belongs to a study of glioma-infiltrating T cells. Study results and limitations: Very few CDR3 sequences were shared between tissue and blood. Gliomas, especially low-grade, showed above-expected tissue-blood divergence; non-neoplastic patients showed below.

Amplification of TCR alpha and beta CDR3 regions from RNA used iRepertoire nested multiplex PCR. Tissue mRNA or PBMC total RNA, roughly 85-450 ng, went into one-step reverse transcription and amplification. TCRdb recomputed calls from the multiplex PCR reads with MiXCR, one row per CDR3 protein. The sample lists 3,000 or so distinct CDR3 sequences; 17% were seen once. The specimen was glioma tissue, nonneoplastic brain tissue, or PBMCs (not recorded which). This sequence was found in a human donor with low-grade glioma or glioblastoma, undergoing nonglioma brain surgery, or in good health (not recorded which). The rearrangement uses TRBV6-2 or TRBV6-3 and TRBJ2-1; TRBD2 might be the D (6 bases). Written as DNA, the CDR3 is TGTGTCAGCAGCCTGGGACTTACCAATGAGCAGTTCTTC. It specifies CVSSLGLTNEQFF.